This TCR beta chain was profiled in a study of cytomegalovirus exposure and HLA in healthy donors. Study conclusions and caveats: Upon later analysis, HLA-associated TCR beta chains proved more clonally expanded than other, equally common chains. Among immune exposure information, only CMV serostatus was available. Being productive about 87% or about 30% of the time was typical of most TCR beta V segments in an earlier analysis. Rarity marked most TCR sequences, yet some public TCRs occurred in many donors.

From germline, CDR1 is MNHEY and CDR2 SVGAGI. The V end lost 6 bases, the J end lost 1 base, and 12 bases lay between the germline ends. This CDR3 spans 14 amino acids. Use of 60 Vbeta and 13 Jbeta primers characterized the PCR. Sequencing was performed with immunoSEQ multiplex PCR; in TCRdb, only in-frame clones are kept and a portion is missing. The sample shows about 140,000 clones, around nine tenths of them seen only once. This clone was seen more than once but under ten times. What it recognizes is unknown. Sequenced material: PBMCs. The sequence was collected from a young woman in good health and CMV-seronegative. The rearrangement uses TRBV6-5 and TRBJ1-2; possible D gene TRBD1, 6 bases. DNA of the CDR3: TGTGCCAGCAGCCACCAACAGGGTAACTATGGCTACACCTTC. This codes for CASSHQQGNYGYTF.